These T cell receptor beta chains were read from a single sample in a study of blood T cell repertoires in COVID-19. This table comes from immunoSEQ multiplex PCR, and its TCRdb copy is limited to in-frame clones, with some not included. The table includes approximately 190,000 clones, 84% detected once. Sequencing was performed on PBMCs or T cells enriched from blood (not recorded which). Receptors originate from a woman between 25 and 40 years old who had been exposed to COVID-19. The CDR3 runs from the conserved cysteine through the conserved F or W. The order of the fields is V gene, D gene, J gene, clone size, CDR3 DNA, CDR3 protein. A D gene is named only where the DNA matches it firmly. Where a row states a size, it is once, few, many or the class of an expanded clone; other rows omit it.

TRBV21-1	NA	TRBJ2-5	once	TGTGCCAGCAGCAAACGGGGGGCGGGGGAGACCCAGTACTTC	CASSKRGAGETQYF
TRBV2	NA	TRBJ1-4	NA	TGTGCCAGCTTAAGTGGCCTGACAGGTGGCCTAGGGAAACTGTTTTTT	CASLSGLTGGLGKLFF
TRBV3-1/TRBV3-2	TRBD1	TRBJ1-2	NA	TGTGCCAGCAGCCTACTGTCAGGGGGCGTTAACTATGGCTACACCTTC	CASSLLSGGVNYGYTF
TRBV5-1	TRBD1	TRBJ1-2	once	TGCGCCAGCAGCCGCGTCCCGGGACAGGGGGGGACCTTC	CASSRVPGQGGTF
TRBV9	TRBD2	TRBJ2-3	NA	TGTGCCAGCAGGGCGGGGGGGGGCACAGATACGCAGTATTTT	CASRAGGGTDTQYF
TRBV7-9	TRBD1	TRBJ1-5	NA	TGTGCCAGCAGCATCCAGGGGGACAATCAGCCCCAGCATTTT	CASSIQGDNQPQHF
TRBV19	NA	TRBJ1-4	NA	TGTGCCAGTACGAAGGGGGTTGAAAAACTGTTTTTT	CASTKGVEKLFF
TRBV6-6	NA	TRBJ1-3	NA	TGTGCCAGCAGTCGACGGGGTCCTGATTCCGGAAACACCATATATTTT	CASSRRGPDSGNTIYF
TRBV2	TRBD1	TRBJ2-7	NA	TGTGCCAGCAGTGGGACAGGGCTGGACTACGAGCAGTACTTC	CASSGTGLDYEQYF
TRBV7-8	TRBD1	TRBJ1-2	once	TGTGCCAGCAGCTCCTCGACAGGGGGTTATGGCTACACCTTC	CASSSSTGGYGYTF
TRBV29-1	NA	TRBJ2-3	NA	TGCAGCGTTGACGGCGGGGGCACAGATACGCAGTATTTT	CSVDGGGTDTQYF
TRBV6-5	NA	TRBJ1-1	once	TGTGCCAGCAGAGGAGCAGAGAACACTGAAGCTTTCTTT	CASRGAENTEAFF
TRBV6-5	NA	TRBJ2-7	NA	TGTGCCAGCAGTTACTCCGGGACTGGCTCCTACGAGCAGTACTTC	CASSYSGTGSYEQYF
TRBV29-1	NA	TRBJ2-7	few	TGCAGCGTCGCCGAGCCGGGTCTGTTGACTCCCTACGAGCAGTACTTC	CSVAEPGLLTPYEQYF
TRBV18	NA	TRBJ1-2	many	TGTGCCAGCTCACCGGAGAAGACCGGCTACACCTTC	CASSPEKTGYTF
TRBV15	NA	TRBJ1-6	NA	TGTGCCACCAGCCGGGACTATAATTCACCCCTCCACTTT	CATSRDYNSPLHF
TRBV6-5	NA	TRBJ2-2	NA	TGTGCCAGCAGAACCGGGTTAAACACCGGGGAGCTGTTTTTT	CASRTGLNTGELFF
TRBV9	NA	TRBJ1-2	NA	TGTGCCAGCAGCGGGATACCTAGAATGGACTATGGCTACACCTTC	CASSGIPRMDYGYTF
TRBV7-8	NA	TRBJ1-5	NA	TGTGCCAGCAGCTTAGTGGTGAGGAACAATCAGCCCCAGCATTTT	CASSLVVRNNQPQHF
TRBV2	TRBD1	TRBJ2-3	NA	TGTGCCAGCAGTGAAACGGGAACAGGGGAAAGAAGAGATACGCAGTATTTT	CASSETGTGERRDTQYF
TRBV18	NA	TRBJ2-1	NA	TGTGCCAGCTCTCCTAGCTCCTACAATGAGCAGTTCTTC	CASSPSSYNEQFF
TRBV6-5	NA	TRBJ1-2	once	TGTGCCAGCCTTACGAACAGGGTCGATGGCTACACCTTC	CASLTNRVDGYTF
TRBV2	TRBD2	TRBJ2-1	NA	TGTGCCAGCAGAATAGCGGGGGAGTCCTACAATGAGCAGTTCTTC	CASRIAGESYNEQFF
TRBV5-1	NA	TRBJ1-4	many	TGCGCCAGCAGAAGAACGGGGGGCAGAACTGCAACTAATGAAAAACTGTTTTTT	CASRRTGGRTATNEKLFF
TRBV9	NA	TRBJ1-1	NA	TGTGCCAGCAGAGGGGGAGGGAGGGCCACTGAAGCTTTCTTT	CASRGGGRATEAFF
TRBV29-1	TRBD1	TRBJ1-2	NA	TGCAGCGCCCGGACAGGGATAACCTATGGCTACACCTTC	CSARTGITYGYTF
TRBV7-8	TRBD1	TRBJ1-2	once	TGTGCCAGCAGCGGGACAGGGGGCGCTGGTGGCTACACCTTC	CASSGTGGAGGYTF
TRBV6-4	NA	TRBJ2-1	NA	TGTGCCAGCCCAATCGGCGGCTACAATGAGCAGTTCTTC	CASPIGGYNEQFF
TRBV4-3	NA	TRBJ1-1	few	TGCGCCAGCAAAGTAGACGTCGTTGAGGGAACTGAAGCTTTCTTT	CASKVDVVEGTEAFF
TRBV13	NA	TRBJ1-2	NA	TGTGCCAGCAGCCACCAGCGGGCAGGGGGCTACACCTTC	CASSHQRAGGYTF
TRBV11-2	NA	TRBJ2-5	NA	TGTGCCAGCAGCTTAGGTCGCTTAGGGGTCCAAGAGACCCAGTACTTC	CASSLGRLGVQETQYF
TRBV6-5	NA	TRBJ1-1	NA	TGTGCCAGCAGTTATGGCCTAGGCCTGGTGGGTCCGGCTTTCTTT	CASSYGLGLVGPAFF
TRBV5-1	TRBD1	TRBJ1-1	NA	TGCGCCAGCAGGCACTATCTGGGACAGGGTGAAGCTTTCTTT	CASRHYLGQGEAFF
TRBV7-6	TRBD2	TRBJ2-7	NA	TGTGCCAGCGCCTTAGGGGAGGGCCACGAGCAGTACTTC	CASALGEGHEQYF
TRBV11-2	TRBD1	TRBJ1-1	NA	TGTGCCAGCAGCTTAGGGGGGGCAGGGGGCGTACGGACTGAAGCTTTCTTT	CASSLGGAGGVRTEAFF
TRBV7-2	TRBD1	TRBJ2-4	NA	TGTGCCAGCAGCTTCCCAGGGGGAATAAACATTCAGTACTTC	CASSFPGGINIQYF
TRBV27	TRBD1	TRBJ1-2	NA	TGTGCCAGCAGTTCGAGGACAGGGGAAGACTATGGCTACACCTTC	CASSSRTGEDYGYTF
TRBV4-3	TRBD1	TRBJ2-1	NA	TGCGCCAGCAGCCCAGACACAGGGGACAATGAGCAGTTCTTC	CASSPDTGDNEQFF
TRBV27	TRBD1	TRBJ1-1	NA	TGTGCCAGCAGAGGGACAGGGGACTTTAACGCTTTCTTT	CASRGTGDFNAFF
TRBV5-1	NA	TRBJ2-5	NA	TGCGCCAGCAGCTTGTGGAGACAGCAAGAGACCCAGTACTTC	CASSLWRQQETQYF
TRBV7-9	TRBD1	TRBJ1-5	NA	TGTGCCAGCAGCTTAGGGCATCGGACCGAGGGGGCTGATCAGCCCCAGCATTTT	CASSLGHRTEGADQPQHF
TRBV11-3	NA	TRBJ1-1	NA	TGTGCCAGCAGCTTGTCAGGAAAGAACACTGAAGCTTTCTTT	CASSLSGKNTEAFF
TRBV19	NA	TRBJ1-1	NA	TGTGCCAGTACTCTGACAGTGAACACTGAAGCTTTCTTT	CASTLTVNTEAFF
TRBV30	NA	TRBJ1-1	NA	TGTGCTTTTTTCGCGGACACTGAAGCTTTCTTT	CAFFADTEAFF
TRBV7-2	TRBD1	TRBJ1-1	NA	TGTGCCAGCAGCTTGGAGACAGGGTTGAACACTGAAGCTTTCTTT	CASSLETGLNTEAFF
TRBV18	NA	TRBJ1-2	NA	TGTGCCAGCTCACCTTGGCGGCAGACGCCGGGCTACACCTTC	CASSPWRQTPGYTF
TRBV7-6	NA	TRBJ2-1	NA	TGTGCCAGCAGCTTCGCGGTGGGACTCTACAATGAGCAGTTCTTC	CASSFAVGLYNEQFF
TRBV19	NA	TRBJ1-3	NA	TGTGCCAGTAGTCCCAGGGACTACGGAAACACCATATATTTT	CASSPRDYGNTIYF
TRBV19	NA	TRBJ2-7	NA	TGTGCCAGTAGTATGGGGGCAGGGTCGTCCTACGAGCAGTACTTC	CASSMGAGSSYEQYF
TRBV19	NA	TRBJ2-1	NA	TGTGCCAGTAGTCGGGACACTTTCACCTACAATGAGCAGTTCTTC	CASSRDTFTYNEQFF
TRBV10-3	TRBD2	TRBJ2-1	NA	TGTGCCATCAGCGGGTCAAAGACTAGCGGGGGTTTGAGCTCCTACAATGAGCAGTTCTTC	CAISGSKTSGGLSSYNEQFF
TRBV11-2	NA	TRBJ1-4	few	TGTGCCAGCAGCTCCTGGGGGGGAGGCGGTGAAAAACTGTTTTTT	CASSSWGGGGEKLFF
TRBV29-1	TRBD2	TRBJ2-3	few	TGCAGCGTTGGCGACCCTTGGGCTAGCGGGGGGGCCACATGGGGTGTAGATACGCAGTATTTT	CSVGDPWASGGATWGVDTQYF